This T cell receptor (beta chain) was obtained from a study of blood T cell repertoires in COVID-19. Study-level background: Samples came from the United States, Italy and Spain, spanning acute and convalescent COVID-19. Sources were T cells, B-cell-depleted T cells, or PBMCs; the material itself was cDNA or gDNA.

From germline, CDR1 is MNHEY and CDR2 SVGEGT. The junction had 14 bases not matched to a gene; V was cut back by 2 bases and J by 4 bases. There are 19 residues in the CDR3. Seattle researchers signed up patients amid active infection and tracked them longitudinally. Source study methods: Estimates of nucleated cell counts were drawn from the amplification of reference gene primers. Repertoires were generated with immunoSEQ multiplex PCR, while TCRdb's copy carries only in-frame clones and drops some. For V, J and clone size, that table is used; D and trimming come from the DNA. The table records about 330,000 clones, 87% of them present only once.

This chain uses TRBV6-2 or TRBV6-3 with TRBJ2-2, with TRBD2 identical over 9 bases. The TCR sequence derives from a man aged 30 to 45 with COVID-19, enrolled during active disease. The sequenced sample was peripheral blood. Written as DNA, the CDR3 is TGTGCCAGCAGTTACCCCCGGGGCGGTAGCGGGAGCCCCACCGGGGAGCTGTTTTTT. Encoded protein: CASSYPRGGSGSPTGELFF.